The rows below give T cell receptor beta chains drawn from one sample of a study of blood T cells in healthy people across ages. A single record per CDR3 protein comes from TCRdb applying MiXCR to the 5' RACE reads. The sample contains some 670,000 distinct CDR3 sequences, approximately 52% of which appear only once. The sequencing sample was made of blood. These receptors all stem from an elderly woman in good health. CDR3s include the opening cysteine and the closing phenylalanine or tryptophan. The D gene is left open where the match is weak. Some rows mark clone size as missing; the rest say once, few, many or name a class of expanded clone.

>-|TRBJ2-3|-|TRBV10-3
CAISGELAGTDTQYF
TGTGCCATCAGTGGAGAACTAGCAGGGACAGATACGCAGTATTTT
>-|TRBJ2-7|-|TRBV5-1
CASSLEGTRSTEQYF
TGCGCCAGCAGCTTGGAGGGGACAAGATCTACCGAGCAGTACTTC
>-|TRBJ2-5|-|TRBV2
CASRGGNQGTQYF
TGTGCCAGCAGAGGCGGTAACCAAGGGACCCAGTACTTC
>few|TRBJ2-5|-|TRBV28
CASSLPGGSQETQYF
TGTGCCAGCAGTCTACCAGGCGGCAGCCAAGAGACCCAGTACTTC
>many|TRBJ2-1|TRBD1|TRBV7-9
CASSPQGARIGSYNEQFF
TGTGCCAGCAGCCCTCAGGGGGCTCGGATAGGCTCCTACAATGAGCAGTTCTTC
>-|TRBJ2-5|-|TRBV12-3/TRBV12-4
CASSPPTSWETQYF
TGTGCCAGCAGTCCTCCGACTAGTTGGGAGACCCAGTACTTC
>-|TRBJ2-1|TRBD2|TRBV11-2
CASSIRAGGQDEQFF
TGCGCCAGCAGCATTCGAGCGGGGGGGCAAGATGAGCAGTTCTTC
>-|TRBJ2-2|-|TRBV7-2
CASSYASGTEGGGELFF
TGTGCCAGCAGCTACGCTTCCGGGACAGAGGGGGGCGGGGAGCTGTTTTTT
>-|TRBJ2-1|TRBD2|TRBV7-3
CASSPRTSGGYGEQFF
TGTGCCAGCAGCCCGAGGACTAGCGGGGGATACGGTGAGCAGTTCTTC
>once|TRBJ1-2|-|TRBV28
CASSLSDPITYGYTF
TGTGCCAGCAGCTTATCGGACCCCATTACCTATGGCTACACCTTC
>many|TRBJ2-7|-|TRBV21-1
CASSKSRPGSAARVEYF
TGTGCCAGCAGCAAGAGTAGACCGGGATCAGCAGCGCGAGTAGAGTACTTC
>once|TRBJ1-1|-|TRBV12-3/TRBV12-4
CASTPMGDTEAFF
TGTGCCAGCACCCCCATGGGGGACACTGAAGCTTTCTTT
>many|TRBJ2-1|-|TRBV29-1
CSVVGQYYNEQFF
TGCAGCGTTGTAGGACAGTATTACAATGAGCAGTTCTTC
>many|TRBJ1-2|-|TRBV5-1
CASSLAGRANYGYTF
TGCGCCAGCAGCTTGGCCGGCAGGGCTAACTATGGCTACACCTTC
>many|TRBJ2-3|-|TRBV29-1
CSVSRGPTDTQYF
TGCAGCGTCTCTCGAGGGCCTACAGATACGCAGTATTTT
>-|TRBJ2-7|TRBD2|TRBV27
CASRTSGRLYEQYF
TGTGCCAGCAGGACTAGCGGGAGGTTATACGAGCAGTACTTC
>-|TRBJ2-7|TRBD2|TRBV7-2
CASSLQRGSSYEQYF
TGTGCCAGCAGCCTTCAGCGGGGGAGCTCCTACGAGCAGTACTTC
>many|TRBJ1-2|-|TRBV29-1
CSVNNRDRYGYTF
TGCAGCGTTAATAACAGGGATAGATATGGCTACACCTTC
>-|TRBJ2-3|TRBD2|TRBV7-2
CASSPVGTSGGGNTQYF
TGTGCCAGCAGTCCAGTGGGGACTAGCGGAGGAGGAAATACGCAGTATTTT
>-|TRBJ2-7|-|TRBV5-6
CASSLGSTSYEQYF
TGTGCCAGCAGCTTAGGTTCCACCTCCTACGAGCAGTACTTC
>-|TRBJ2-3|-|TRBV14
CASSQGPGTYF
TGTGCCAGCAGCCAAGGACCAGGGACGTATTTT
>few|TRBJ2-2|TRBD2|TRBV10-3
CAIKGGGRGYTGELFF
TGTGCCATCAAGGGAGGCGGGAGAGGCTACACCGGGGAGCTGTTTTTT
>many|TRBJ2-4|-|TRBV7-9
CASSRQLAKNIQYF
TGTGCCAGCAGCCGACAGCTAGCCAAAAACATTCAGTACTTC
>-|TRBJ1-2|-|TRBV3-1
CASSHPNRPYGYTF
TGTGCCAGCAGCCATCCGAACAGGCCCTATGGCTACACCTTC
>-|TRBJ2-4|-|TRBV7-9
CASSPRDNYKQYF
TGTGCCAGCAGCCCCCGGGACAACTACAAGCAGTACTTC
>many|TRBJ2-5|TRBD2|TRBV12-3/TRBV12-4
CASSLTSGALRTQYF
TGTGCCAGCAGTTTAACAAGCGGGGCCCTTAGGACCCAGTACTTC
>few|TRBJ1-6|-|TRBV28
CASSYTRTPLNSPLHF
TGTGCCAGCAGTTATACGCGGACACCTTTAAATTCACCCCTCCACTTT
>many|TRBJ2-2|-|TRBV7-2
CASSIKATGELFF
TGTGCCAGCAGCATTAAAGCAACCGGGGAGCTGTTTTTT
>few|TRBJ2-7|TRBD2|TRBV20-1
CSARSLAEAPSYNEQYF
TGCAGTGCTAGGAGTCTAGCGGAGGCCCCCTCCTACAATGAGCAGTACTTC
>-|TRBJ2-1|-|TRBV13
CASSTQTSSYNEQFF
TGTGCCAGCAGCACTCAGACTAGCTCCTACAATGAGCAGTTCTTC
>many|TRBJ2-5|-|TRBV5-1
CASSLDGEETQYF
TGCGCCAGCAGCTTGGACGGGGAAGAGACCCAGTACTTC
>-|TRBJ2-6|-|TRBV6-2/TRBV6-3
CASSYNRSSDSGANVLTF
TGTGCCAGCAGTTACAATAGGTCGAGCGACTCTGGGGCCAACGTCCTGACTTTC
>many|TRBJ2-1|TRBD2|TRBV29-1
CSVRESGRGLPGQFF
TGCAGCGTCCGCGAGTCGGGGAGGGGTTTACCCGGGCAGTTCTTC
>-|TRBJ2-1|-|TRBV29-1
CSVDGLYNEQFF
TGCAGCGTTGATGGGCTGTACAATGAGCAGTTCTTC
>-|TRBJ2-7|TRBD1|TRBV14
CASSQWTGNSYEQYF
TGTGCCAGCAGCCAGTGGACAGGGAATTCCTACGAGCAGTACTTC
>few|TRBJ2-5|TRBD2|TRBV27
CASSRGLAGVRIETQYF
TGTGCCAGCAGCCGGGGACTAGCGGGAGTGAGAATAGAGACCCAGTACTTC